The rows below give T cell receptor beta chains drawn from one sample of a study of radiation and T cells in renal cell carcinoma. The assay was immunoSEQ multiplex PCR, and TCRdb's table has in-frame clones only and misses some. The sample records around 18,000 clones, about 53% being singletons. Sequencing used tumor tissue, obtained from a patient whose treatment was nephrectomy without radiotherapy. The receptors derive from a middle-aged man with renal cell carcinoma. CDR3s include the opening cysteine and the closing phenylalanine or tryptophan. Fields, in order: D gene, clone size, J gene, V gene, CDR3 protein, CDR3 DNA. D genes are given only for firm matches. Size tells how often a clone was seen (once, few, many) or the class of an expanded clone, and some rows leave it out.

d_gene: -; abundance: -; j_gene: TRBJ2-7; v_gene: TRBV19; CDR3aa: CASKRAGTSSYEQYF; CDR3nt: TGTGCCAGTAAGAGGGCGGGGACATCCTCCTACGAGCAGTACTTC
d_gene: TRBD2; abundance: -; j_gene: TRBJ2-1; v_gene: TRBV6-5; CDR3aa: CASSGLAGLNEQFF; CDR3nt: TGTGCCAGCAGCGGACTAGCGGGGCTGAATGAGCAGTTCTTC
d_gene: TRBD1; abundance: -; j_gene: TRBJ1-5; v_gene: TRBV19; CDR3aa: CASSTLDRGENQPQHF; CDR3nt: TGTGCCAGTAGTACCCTGGACAGGGGGGAAAACCAGCCCCAGCATTTT
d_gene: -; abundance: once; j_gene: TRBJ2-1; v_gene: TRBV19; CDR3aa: CASTLSHDKGRVNEQFF; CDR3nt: TGTGCCAGTACCCTAAGCCATGACAAGGGGCGAGTAAATGAGCAGTTCTTC
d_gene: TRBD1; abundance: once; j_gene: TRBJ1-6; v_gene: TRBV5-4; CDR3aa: CASSFTGVRSPLHF; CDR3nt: TGTGCCAGCAGCTTCACAGGGGTTCGGTCACCCCTCCACTTT
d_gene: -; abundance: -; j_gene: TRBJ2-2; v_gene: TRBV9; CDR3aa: CASGRHGGTGELFF; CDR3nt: TGTGCCAGCGGACGACACGGAGGAACCGGGGAGCTGTTTTTT
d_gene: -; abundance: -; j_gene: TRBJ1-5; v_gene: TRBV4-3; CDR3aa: CASSQDSNQPQHF; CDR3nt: TGCGCCAGCAGCCAAGACAGCAATCAGCCCCAGCATTTT
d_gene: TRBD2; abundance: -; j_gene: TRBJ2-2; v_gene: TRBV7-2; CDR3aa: CASSSRTSGGPNTGELFF; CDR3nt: TGTGCCAGCAGCTCCCGGACTAGCGGGGGCCCCAACACCGGGGAGCTGTTTTTT
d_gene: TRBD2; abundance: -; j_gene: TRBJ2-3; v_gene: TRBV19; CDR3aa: CASSVTSGGTDTQYF; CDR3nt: TGTGCCAGTAGTGTGACTAGCGGGGGTACAGATACGCAGTATTTT
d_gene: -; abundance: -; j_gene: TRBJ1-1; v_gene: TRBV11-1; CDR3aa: CASSLVSGRVTEAFF; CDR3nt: TGTGCCAGCAGCTTAGTGAGCGGCAGGGTAACTGAAGCTTTCTTT
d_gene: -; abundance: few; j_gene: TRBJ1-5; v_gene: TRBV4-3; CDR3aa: CASSPDQGVGQPQHF; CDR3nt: TGCGCCAGCAGCCCCGACCAGGGAGTGGGGCAGCCCCAGCATTTT
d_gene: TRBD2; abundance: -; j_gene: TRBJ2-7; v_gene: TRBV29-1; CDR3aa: CSGRTRGYEQYF; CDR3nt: TGCAGCGGACGGACTAGAGGCTACGAGCAGTACTTC
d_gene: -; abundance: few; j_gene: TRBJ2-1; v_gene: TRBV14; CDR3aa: CASSQAIAASSSYNEQFF; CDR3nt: TGTGCCAGCAGCCAAGCGATCGCCGCTTCCAGCTCCTACAATGAGCAGTTCTTC
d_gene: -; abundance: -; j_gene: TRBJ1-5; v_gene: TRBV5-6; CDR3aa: CASSLADQPQHF; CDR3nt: TGTGCCAGCAGCTTGGCGGATCAGCCCCAGCATTTT
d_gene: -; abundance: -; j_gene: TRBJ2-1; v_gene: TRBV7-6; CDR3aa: CASSLAGGPLNEQFF; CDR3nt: TGTGCCAGCAGCTTAGCGGGGGGCCCCCTTAATGAGCAGTTCTTC
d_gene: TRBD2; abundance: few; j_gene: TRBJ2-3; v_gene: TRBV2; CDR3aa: CASSPVGGFTDTQYF; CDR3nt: TGTGCCAGCAGCCCCGTCGGGGGGTTCACAGATACGCAGTATTTT
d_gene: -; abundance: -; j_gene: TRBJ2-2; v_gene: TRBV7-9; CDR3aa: CASSLGILNTGELFF; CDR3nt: TGTGCCAGCAGCTTAGGGATTTTGAACACCGGGGAGCTGTTTTTT
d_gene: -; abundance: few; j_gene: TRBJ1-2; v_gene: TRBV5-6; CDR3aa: CASSPWTDPRRGYTF; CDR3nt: TGTGCCAGCAGCCCCTGGACAGATCCCCGGCGGGGCTACACCTTC
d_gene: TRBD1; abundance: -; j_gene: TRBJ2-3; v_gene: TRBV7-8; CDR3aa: CASSSHGQGARNTQYF; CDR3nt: TGTGCCAGCAGCTCCCATGGGCAGGGGGCGCGGAATACGCAGTATTTT
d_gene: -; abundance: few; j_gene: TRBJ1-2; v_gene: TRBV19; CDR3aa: CASSIPGRENGYTF; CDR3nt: TGTGCCAGTAGTATACCCGGCAGGGAGAATGGCTACACCTTC
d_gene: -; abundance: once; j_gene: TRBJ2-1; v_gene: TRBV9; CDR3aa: CASSVDPNGASYNEQFF; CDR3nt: TGTGCCAGCAGCGTAGATCCTAACGGCGCGTCCTACAATGAGCAGTTCTTC
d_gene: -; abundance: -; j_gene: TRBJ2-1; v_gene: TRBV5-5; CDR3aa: CASSPRDRSYNEQFF; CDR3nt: TGTGCCAGCAGCCCCCGGGACCGTTCGTACAATGAGCAGTTCTTC
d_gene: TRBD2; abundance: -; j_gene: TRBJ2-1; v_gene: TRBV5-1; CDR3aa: CASSLEPGLAGFEQFF; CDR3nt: TGCGCCAGCAGCTTGGAACCGGGACTAGCGGGGTTTGAGCAGTTCTTC
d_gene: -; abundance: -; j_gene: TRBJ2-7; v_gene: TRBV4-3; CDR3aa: CASSLRPDGYYEQYF; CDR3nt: TGCGCCAGCAGCCTACGACCGGACGGCTACTACGAGCAGTACTTC
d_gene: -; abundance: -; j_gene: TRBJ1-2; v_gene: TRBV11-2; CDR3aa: CASSLDRRGRGSYGYTF; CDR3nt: TGTGCCAGCAGCTTAGATCGGAGGGGCAGGGGTAGTTATGGCTACACCTTC
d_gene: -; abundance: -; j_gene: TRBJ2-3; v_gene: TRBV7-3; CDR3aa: CASSLALGDTQYF; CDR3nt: TGTGCCAGCAGTCTAGCGTTAGGAGATACGCAGTATTTT
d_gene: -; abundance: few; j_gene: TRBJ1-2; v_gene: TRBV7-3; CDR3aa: CASSLTDGSLGGYTF; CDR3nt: TGTGCCAGCAGCTTAACGGATGGAAGCCTCGGTGGCTACACCTTC
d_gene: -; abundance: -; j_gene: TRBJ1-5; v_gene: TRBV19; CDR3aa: CASSMLEGQHNQPQHF; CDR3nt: TGTGCCAGTAGTATGCTTGAAGGACAGCACAATCAGCCCCAGCATTTT
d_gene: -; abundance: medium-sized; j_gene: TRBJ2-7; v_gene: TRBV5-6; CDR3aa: CASSSGSLSYEQYF; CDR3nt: TGTGCCAGCAGCTCAGGGAGCCTCTCCTACGAGCAGTACTTC
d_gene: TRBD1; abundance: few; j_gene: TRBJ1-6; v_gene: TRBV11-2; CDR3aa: CASSPDRGNSPLHF; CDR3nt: TGTGCCAGCAGCCCGGACAGGGGGAATTCACCCCTCCACTTT
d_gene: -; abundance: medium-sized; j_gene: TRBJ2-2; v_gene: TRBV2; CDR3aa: CASSVGGTGELFF; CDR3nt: TGTGCCAGCAGTGTAGGGGGGACCGGGGAGCTGTTTTTT
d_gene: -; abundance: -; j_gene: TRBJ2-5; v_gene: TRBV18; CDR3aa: CASSSSGTETQYF; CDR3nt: TGTGCCAGCTCATCATCAGGTACTGAGACCCAGTACTTC
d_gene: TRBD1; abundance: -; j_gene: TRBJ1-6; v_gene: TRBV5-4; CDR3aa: CASSFGTGGNSPLHF; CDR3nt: TGTGCCAGCAGCTTCGGTACAGGGGGCAATTCACCCCTCCACTTT
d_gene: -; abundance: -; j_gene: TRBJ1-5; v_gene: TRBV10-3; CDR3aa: CAISELGDNQPQHF; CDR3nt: TGTGCCATCAGTGAGTTGGGAGACAATCAGCCCCAGCATTTT
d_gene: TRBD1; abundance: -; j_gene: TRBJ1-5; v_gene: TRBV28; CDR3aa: CASRTGGTGQPQHF; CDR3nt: TGTGCCAGCAGGACAGGGGGCACGGGTCAGCCCCAGCATTTT
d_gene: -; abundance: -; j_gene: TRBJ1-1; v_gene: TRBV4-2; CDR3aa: CASSQVGEPTEAFF; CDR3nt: TGTGCCAGCAGCCAGGTAGGGGAGCCCACTGAAGCTTTCTTT
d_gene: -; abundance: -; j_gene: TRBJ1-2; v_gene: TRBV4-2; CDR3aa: CASSHPLGQGDYGIYGYTF; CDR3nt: TGTGCCAGCAGCCACCCTCTGGGGCAGGGAGATTATGGGATCTATGGCTACACCTTC
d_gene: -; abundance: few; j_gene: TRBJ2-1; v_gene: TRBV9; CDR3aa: CASSVEEPAHSSYNEQFF; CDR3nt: TGTGCCAGCAGCGTAGAAGAGCCAGCTCATAGCTCCTACAATGAGCAGTTCTTC
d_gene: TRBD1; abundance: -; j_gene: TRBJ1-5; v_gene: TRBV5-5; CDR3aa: CASSLSGTGVGPQHF; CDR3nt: TGTGCCAGCAGCTTGAGTGGGACAGGGGTGGGGCCCCAGCATTTT
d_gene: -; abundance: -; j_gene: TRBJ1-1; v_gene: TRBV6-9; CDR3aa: CASSPSENTEAFF; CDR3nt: TGTGCCAGCAGCCCCTCAGAGAACACTGAAGCTTTCTTT
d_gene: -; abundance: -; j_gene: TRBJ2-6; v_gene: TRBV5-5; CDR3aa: CASSLAEAISGANVLTF; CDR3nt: TGTGCCAGCAGCTTGGCGGAGGCTATCTCTGGGGCCAACGTCCTGACTTTC
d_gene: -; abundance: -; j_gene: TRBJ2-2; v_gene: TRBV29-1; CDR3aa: CTHPVRTGELFF; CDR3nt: TGCACCCACCCAGTCCGGACCGGGGAGCTGTTTTTT
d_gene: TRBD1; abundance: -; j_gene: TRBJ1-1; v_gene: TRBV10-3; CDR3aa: CAISRTGSTEAFF; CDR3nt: TGTGCCATCAGTCGGACAGGATCCACTGAAGCTTTCTTT
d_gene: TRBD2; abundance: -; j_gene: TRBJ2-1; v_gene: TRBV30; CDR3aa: CAWSVSGGGGYNEQFF; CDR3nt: TGTGCCTGGAGTGTCTCCGGCGGGGGAGGATACAATGAGCAGTTCTTC
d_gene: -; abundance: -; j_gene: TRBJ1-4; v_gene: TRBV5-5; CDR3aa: CASSHGEDLVGKLFF; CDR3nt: TGTGCCAGCAGCCACGGGGAGGACCTAGTTGGAAAACTGTTTTTT
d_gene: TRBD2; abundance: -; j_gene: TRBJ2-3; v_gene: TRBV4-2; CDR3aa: CASSQDFGPAGGTDTQYF; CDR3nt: TGTGCCAGCAGCCAAGATTTCGGGCCGGCGGGGGGCACAGATACGCAGTATTTT
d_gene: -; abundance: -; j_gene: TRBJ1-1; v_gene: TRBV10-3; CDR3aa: CAISEGGNNGVTEAFF; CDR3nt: TGTGCCATCAGTGAGGGGGGGAATAATGGAGTAACTGAAGCTTTCTTT
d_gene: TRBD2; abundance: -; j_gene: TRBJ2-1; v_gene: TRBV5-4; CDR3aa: CASSYRLAVYNEQFF; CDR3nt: TGTGCCAGCAGCTACCGACTAGCTGTTTACAATGAGCAGTTCTTC
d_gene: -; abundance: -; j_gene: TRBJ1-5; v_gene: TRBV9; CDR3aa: CASSVVPPGLLSNQPQHF; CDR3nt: TGTGCCAGCAGCGTAGTTCCACCGGGACTGCTTAGCAATCAGCCCCAGCATTTT
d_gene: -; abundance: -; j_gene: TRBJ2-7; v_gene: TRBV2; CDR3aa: CASSGGRGRSSYEQYF; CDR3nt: TGTGCCAGCAGTGGGGGGCGGGGGAGAAGCTCCTACGAGCAGTACTTC
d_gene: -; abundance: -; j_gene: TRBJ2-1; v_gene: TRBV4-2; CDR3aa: CASNKEMGSYNEQFF; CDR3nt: TGTGCCAGCAACAAAGAGATGGGCTCCTACAATGAGCAGTTCTTC
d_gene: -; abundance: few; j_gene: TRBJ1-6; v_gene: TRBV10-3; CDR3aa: CAISEEEGRPLHF; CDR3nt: TGTGCCATCAGTGAGGAAGAAGGGAGACCCCTCCACTTT
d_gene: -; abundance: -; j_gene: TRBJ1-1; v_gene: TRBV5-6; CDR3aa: CASSLSPVSTEAFF; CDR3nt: TGTGCCAGCAGCTTGTCCCCGGTTTCCACTGAAGCTTTCTTT
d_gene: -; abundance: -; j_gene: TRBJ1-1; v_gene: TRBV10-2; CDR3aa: CASSVKAGNTEAFF; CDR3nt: TGCGCCAGCAGTGTTAAGGCGGGGAACACTGAAGCTTTCTTT
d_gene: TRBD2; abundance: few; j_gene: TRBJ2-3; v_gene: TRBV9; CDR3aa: CASSPTSGARTDTQYF; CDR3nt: TGTGCCAGCAGCCCGACTAGCGGGGCTCGCACAGATACGCAGTATTTT
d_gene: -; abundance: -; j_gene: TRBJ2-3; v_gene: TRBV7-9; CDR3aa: CASSLKSDTQYF; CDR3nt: TGTGCCAGCAGCCTCAAGTCAGATACGCAGTATTTT
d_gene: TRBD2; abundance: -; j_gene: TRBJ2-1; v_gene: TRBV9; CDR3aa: CASSVVEAGLYNEQFF; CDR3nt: TGTGCCAGCAGCGTAGTAGAAGCGGGGCTTTACAATGAGCAGTTCTTC
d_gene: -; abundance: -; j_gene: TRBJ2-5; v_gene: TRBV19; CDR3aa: CASSIDHGTNAQYF; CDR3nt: TGTGCCAGTAGTATAGATCATGGGACAAATGCCCAGTACTTC